These T cell receptor beta chains were read from a single sample in a study of cytomegalovirus exposure and HLA in healthy donors. Some clones are missing from TCRdb's copy, which holds only in-frame ones; the method was immunoSEQ multiplex PCR. The data show 150,000 to 200,000 clones, about four fifths seen once. Material: PBMCs. All receptors derive from a woman between 18 and 29 years old in good health and CMV-seronegative. Each CDR3 is given with its conserved first and last residue. D genes are given only for firm matches. Clone size is not always given. Where it is, it says once, few, many or a class for expanded clones.

d_gene: TRBD2; len: 17; abundance: .; j_gene: TRBJ2-3; v_gene: TRBV6-4; CDR3aa: CASNWPFREGFPDTQYF; CDR3nt: TGTGCCAGCAATTGGCCCTTCCGGGAGGGGTTTCCAGATACGCAGTATTTT
d_gene: TRBD1; len: 14; abundance: few; j_gene: TRBJ1-2; v_gene: TRBV28; CDR3aa: CASRATGRIYGYTF; CDR3nt: TGTGCCAGCAGAGCGACAGGGCGGATCTATGGCTACACCTTC
d_gene: .; len: 13; abundance: .; j_gene: TRBJ2-7; v_gene: TRBV4-2; CDR3aa: CASSRDRSWEQYF; CDR3nt: TGTGCCAGCAGCCGTGACAGGTCGTGGGAGCAGTACTTC
d_gene: .; len: 15; abundance: .; j_gene: TRBJ1-1; v_gene: TRBV4-3; CDR3aa: CASSQGRGTSTEAFF; CDR3nt: TGCGCCAGCAGCCAAGGGAGGGGAACGAGTACTGAAGCTTTCTTT
d_gene: TRBD2; len: 16; abundance: .; j_gene: TRBJ2-3; v_gene: TRBV11-2; CDR3aa: CASRGLAGVRSDTQYF; CDR3nt: TGTGCCAGCAGAGGCCTAGCGGGAGTTCGCTCAGATACGCAGTATTTT
d_gene: .; len: 15; abundance: .; j_gene: TRBJ1-2; v_gene: TRBV2; CDR3aa: CASRGPGVGNYGYTF; CDR3nt: TGTGCCAGCAGGGGGCCAGGGGTGGGTAACTATGGCTACACCTTC
d_gene: .; len: 15; abundance: many; j_gene: TRBJ2-2; v_gene: TRBV6-5; CDR3aa: CASRITGSNTGELFF; CDR3nt: TGTGCCAGCCGAATAACAGGATCGAACACCGGGGAGCTGTTTTTT
d_gene: .; len: 10; abundance: .; j_gene: TRBJ1-3; v_gene: TRBV30; CDR3aa: CAWAASTIYF; CDR3nt: TGTGCCTGGGCGGCAAGCACCATATATTTT
d_gene: .; len: 19; abundance: .; j_gene: TRBJ1-6; v_gene: TRBV7-2; CDR3aa: CASSFTSRVGSSYNSPLHF; CDR3nt: TGTGCCAGCAGCTTCACGTCCAGAGTCGGGAGCTCCTATAATTCACCCCTCCACTTT
d_gene: TRBD1; len: 13; abundance: .; j_gene: TRBJ1-1; v_gene: TRBV18; CDR3aa: CASLGQVRTEAFF; CDR3nt: TGTGCCAGTCTGGGACAGGTGAGGACTGAAGCTTTCTTT
d_gene: .; len: 17; abundance: once; j_gene: TRBJ2-5; v_gene: TRBV19; CDR3aa: CASSIDLDGGRGETQYF; CDR3nt: TGTGCCAGTAGTATAGACCTTGATGGTGGGCGGGGAGAGACCCAGTACTTC
d_gene: .; len: 12; abundance: .; j_gene: TRBJ1-2; v_gene: TRBV5-5; CDR3aa: CASSSYSSGYTF; CDR3nt: TGTGCCAGCAGCTCCTATTCCTCTGGCTACACCTTC
d_gene: TRBD1; len: 16; abundance: .; j_gene: TRBJ1-2; v_gene: TRBV19; CDR3aa: CVSSNNRGPLNYGYTF; CDR3nt: TGTGTCAGTAGTAATAACAGGGGTCCGCTTAACTATGGCTACACCTTC
d_gene: TRBD1; len: 15; abundance: .; j_gene: TRBJ1-1; v_gene: TRBV27; CDR3aa: CASSLAGTGGTEAFF; CDR3nt: TGTGCCAGCAGTCTCGCCGGGACAGGGGGGACTGAAGCTTTCTTT
d_gene: TRBD1; len: 17; abundance: .; j_gene: TRBJ1-2; v_gene: TRBV4-1; CDR3aa: CASSQVTGELANYGYTF; CDR3nt: TGCGCCAGCAGCCAAGTAACAGGGGAGCTAGCTAACTATGGCTACACCTTC
d_gene: .; len: 15; abundance: .; j_gene: TRBJ1-1; v_gene: TRBV28; CDR3aa: CASSPPQGLNTEAFF; CDR3nt: TGTGCCAGCAGTCCGCCACAGGGACTGAACACTGAAGCTTTCTTT
d_gene: .; len: 15; abundance: once; j_gene: TRBJ2-1; v_gene: TRBV14; CDR3aa: CASSVTESSYNEQFF; CDR3nt: TGTGCCAGCAGCGTAACGGAGAGCTCCTACAATGAGCAGTTCTTC
d_gene: TRBD2; len: 16; abundance: .; j_gene: TRBJ2-7; v_gene: TRBV5-6; CDR3aa: CASSPVGLAGGHEQYF; CDR3nt: TGTGCCAGCAGCCCGGTGGGACTAGCGGGAGGGCATGAGCAGTACTTC
d_gene: .; len: 13; abundance: .; j_gene: TRBJ2-3; v_gene: TRBV7-8; CDR3aa: CASSLGGADTQYF; CDR3nt: TGTGCCAGCAGCTTAGGCGGGGCAGATACGCAGTATTTT
d_gene: .; len: 14; abundance: .; j_gene: TRBJ1-2; v_gene: TRBV18; CDR3aa: CASSVPAAAGGYTF; CDR3nt: TGTGCCAGCTCAGTCCCAGCGGCAGCCGGTGGCTACACCTTC
d_gene: .; len: 15; abundance: .; j_gene: TRBJ1-1; v_gene: TRBV13; CDR3aa: CASSPTTGPGTEAFF; CDR3nt: TGTGCCAGCAGCCCCACGACAGGCCCGGGCACTGAAGCTTTCTTT
d_gene: .; len: 12; abundance: few; j_gene: TRBJ2-3; v_gene: TRBV19; CDR3aa: CASSYLADTQYF; CDR3nt: TGTGCCAGTAGTTACCTAGCGGATACGCAGTATTTT
d_gene: TRBD2; len: 14; abundance: .; j_gene: TRBJ2-1; v_gene: TRBV16; CDR3aa: CASSQLAGVSEQFF; CDR3nt: TGTGCCAGCAGCCAATTAGCGGGAGTTTCTGAGCAGTTCTTC
d_gene: .; len: 15; abundance: once; j_gene: TRBJ1-3; v_gene: TRBV11-3; CDR3aa: CASSLSGFSGNTIYF; CDR3nt: TGTGCCAGCAGCTTATCGGGTTTCTCTGGAAACACCATATATTTT
d_gene: TRBD1; len: 20; abundance: .; j_gene: TRBJ1-3; v_gene: TRBV13; CDR3aa: CASSSLSPDRGFSSGNTIYF; CDR3nt: TGTGCCAGCAGCTCCCTGTCGCCCGACAGGGGGTTCAGCTCTGGAAACACCATATATTTT
d_gene: .; len: 13; abundance: .; j_gene: TRBJ2-7; v_gene: TRBV27; CDR3aa: CASSIDRSYEQYF; CDR3nt: TGTGCCAGCAGTATAGACAGGTCCTACGAGCAGTACTTC
d_gene: TRBD2; len: 15; abundance: .; j_gene: TRBJ2-5; v_gene: TRBV29-1; CDR3aa: CSVEGGGLAGETQYF; CDR3nt: TGCAGCGTTGAAGGGGGGGGACTAGCCGGGGAGACCCAGTACTTC
d_gene: .; len: 13; abundance: .; j_gene: TRBJ2-7; v_gene: TRBV4-3; CDR3aa: CASSPWRAYEQYF; CDR3nt: TGCGCCAGCAGCCCCTGGAGGGCCTACGAGCAGTACTTC
d_gene: .; len: 14; abundance: once; j_gene: TRBJ2-7; v_gene: TRBV9; CDR3aa: CASSAEGYSYEQYF; CDR3nt: TGTGCCAGCAGCGCGGAGGGTTATTCCTACGAGCAGTACTTC
d_gene: .; len: 14; abundance: few; j_gene: TRBJ1-5; v_gene: TRBV2; CDR3aa: CASRGRQPNQPQHF; CDR3nt: TGTGCCAGCAGGGGCCGACAGCCCAATCAGCCCCAGCATTTT
d_gene: TRBD1; len: 16; abundance: once; j_gene: TRBJ2-7; v_gene: TRBV5-1; CDR3aa: CASSLGVTGGRYEQYF; CDR3nt: TGCGCCAGCAGCTTGGGGGTCACAGGGGGCCGCTACGAGCAGTACTTC
d_gene: TRBD2; len: 17; abundance: .; j_gene: TRBJ2-3; v_gene: TRBV27; CDR3aa: CASSPRSSGSGSDTQYF; CDR3nt: TGTGCCAGCAGTCCCCGTTCTAGCGGGAGCGGCTCAGATACGCAGTATTTT
d_gene: .; len: 14; abundance: once; j_gene: TRBJ2-6; v_gene: TRBV25-1; CDR3aa: CASSETPGANVLTF; CDR3nt: TGTGCCAGCAGTGAAACACCCGGGGCCAACGTCCTGACTTTC
d_gene: .; len: 14; abundance: .; j_gene: TRBJ1-5; v_gene: TRBV30; CDR3aa: CAWSRAQNGQPQHF; CDR3nt: TGTGCCTGGAGCAGGGCCCAAAATGGTCAGCCCCAGCATTTT
d_gene: .; len: 15; abundance: .; j_gene: TRBJ2-5; v_gene: TRBV7-6; CDR3aa: CASSLVAGRQETQYF; CDR3nt: TGTGCCAGCAGCTTAGTGGCAGGTCGACAAGAGACCCAGTACTTC
d_gene: .; len: 13; abundance: few; j_gene: TRBJ1-2; v_gene: TRBV7-9; CDR3aa: CATKPLSNYGYTF; CDR3nt: TGTGCCACTAAACCCCTTTCTAACTATGGCTACACCTTC
d_gene: TRBD2; len: 16; abundance: .; j_gene: TRBJ2-1; v_gene: TRBV9; CDR3aa: CASSTLGTSGYNEQFF; CDR3nt: TGTGCCAGCAGCACTCTTGGGACTAGCGGATACAATGAGCAGTTCTTC
d_gene: .; len: 14; abundance: .; j_gene: TRBJ1-1; v_gene: TRBV29-1; CDR3aa: CSGTTGTSNTEAFF; CDR3nt: TGCAGCGGCACCACTGGGACATCCAACACTGAAGCTTTCTTT
d_gene: .; len: 14; abundance: .; j_gene: TRBJ2-5; v_gene: TRBV18; CDR3aa: CASSRGAYQETQYF; CDR3nt: TGTGCCAGCTCTCGGGGGGCGTACCAAGAGACCCAGTACTTC
d_gene: .; len: 14; abundance: .; j_gene: TRBJ1-1; v_gene: TRBV6-1; CDR3aa: CASSATTGNSEAFF; CDR3nt: TGTGCCAGCAGTGCAACTACAGGGAATTCTGAAGCTTTCTTT
d_gene: .; len: 15; abundance: .; j_gene: TRBJ1-5; v_gene: TRBV19; CDR3aa: CASSDDDISNQPQHF; CDR3nt: TGTGCCAGTAGTGACGACGACATTAGCAATCAGCCCCAGCATTTT
d_gene: .; len: 16; abundance: .; j_gene: TRBJ2-6; v_gene: TRBV4-3; CDR3aa: CASSPGLSSGANVLTF; CDR3nt: TGCGCCAGCAGCCCGGGGTTGTCCTCTGGGGCCAACGTCCTGACTTTC
d_gene: .; len: 12; abundance: .; j_gene: TRBJ2-7; v_gene: TRBV7-2; CDR3aa: CASSLNIYEQYF; CDR3nt: TGTGCCAGCAGCTTAAATATCTACGAGCAGTACTTC
d_gene: TRBD1; len: 15; abundance: few; j_gene: TRBJ2-1; v_gene: TRBV6-6; CDR3aa: CASSPTGASYNEQFF; CDR3nt: TGTGCCAGCAGCCCTACAGGGGCCTCCTACAATGAGCAGTTCTTC
d_gene: TRBD1; len: 15; abundance: .; j_gene: TRBJ1-5; v_gene: TRBV28; CDR3aa: CASSPNRGGNQPQHF; CDR3nt: TGTGCCAGCAGCCCCAACAGGGGAGGCAATCAGCCCCAGCATTTT
d_gene: TRBD2; len: 17; abundance: few; j_gene: TRBJ2-7; v_gene: TRBV28; CDR3aa: CASSPGTSGRPSYEQYF; CDR3nt: TGTGCCAGCAGTCCCGGGACTAGCGGGAGGCCCTCCTACGAGCAGTACTTC
d_gene: TRBD1; len: 18; abundance: few; j_gene: TRBJ2-7; v_gene: TRBV11-2; CDR3aa: CASSLDPRNTDRGKKQYF; CDR3nt: TGTGCCAGCAGCTTAGATCCTAGAAACACGGACAGGGGGAAGAAGCAGTACTTC
d_gene: .; len: 12; abundance: .; j_gene: TRBJ2-1; v_gene: TRBV11-3; CDR3aa: CASSLWGHEQFF; CDR3nt: TGTGCCAGCAGCTTGTGGGGCCATGAGCAGTTCTTC
d_gene: .; len: 15; abundance: .; j_gene: TRBJ1-4; v_gene: TRBV11-3; CDR3aa: CASSLTVSGGEKLFF; CDR3nt: TGTGCCAGCAGCTTAACTGTCAGCGGTGGTGAAAAACTGTTTTTT